The clone carrying this T cell receptor (beta chain) was observed at least ten times. Antigen specificity is unknown. The read finishes 3 residues shy of the CDR3 end, and the germline J gene is used to complete it. Sequencing input was equivalent genomic DNA from CVID and controls. Sequenced by immunoSEQ multiplex PCR; TCRdb stores in-frame clones only, minus some. The repertoire has 50,000 to 65,000 clones, none seen only once; the ten largest take about 1.8%. This specimen comes from a study of T cell clonality in common variable immunodeficiency. The study's findings and limits: Fewer deletions and N-nucleotide insertions were reportedly seen in common variable immunodeficiency TCR beta sequences. TCRbeta clonality was increased in CVID versus healthy controls. CVID subjects shared fewer TCRbeta clones than healthy controls did.

Germline V CDR1 and CDR2: SGHRS, YFSETQ. The CDR3 is made up of 13 amino acids. V shed 4 bases and J 6 bases; nucleotides not matched to a gene: 5. Sequencing used peripheral blood mononuclear cells. This chain uses TRBV5-1 with TRBJ2-3; 7 nucleotides align to TRBD2. The TCR was taken from a person between 18 and 75 years old in good health. CDR3 residues: CASSRIGGDTQYF. CDR3 DNA, as far as it was read: TGCGCCAGCAGCAGGATCGGGGGGGATACG.